The rows below give T cell receptor beta chains drawn from one sample of a study of chronic HIV infection and antiretroviral therapy. TCRdb reprocessed the 5' RACE reads via MiXCR and lists one record per CDR3 protein. Here the sample spans about 48,000 distinct CDR3 sequences, under 20% being singletons. What was sequenced was peripheral blood. The receptors derive from an adult who had HIV and had not received antiretroviral therapy, or was an uninfected healthy control (not recorded which). CDR3s include the opening cysteine and the closing phenylalanine or tryptophan. Each record gives: J gene, clone size, V gene, CDR3 protein. Rows give clone size only sometimes, using once, few, many, or a class for an expanded clone.

TRBJ1-1,few,TRBV7-3,CASSLGGAEAFF
TRBJ1-5,NA,TRBV20-1,CSARGTGGNQPQHF
TRBJ2-1,few,TRBV12-5,CASAEAGGGPYEQFF
TRBJ2-2,NA,TRBV2,CASSVGGRARAGGELFF
TRBJ2-1,NA,TRBV28,CATRSPTYNEQFF
TRBJ1-1,NA,TRBV12-3/TRBV12-4,CASSQSGGITEAFF
TRBJ2-3,NA,TRBV7-6,CASSLVRFNLLAAPDTQYF
TRBJ2-7,few,TRBV7-9,CASSLAQGAEQYF
TRBJ2-3,NA,TRBV5-1,CASTYTDTQYF
TRBJ2-1,few,TRBV5-4,CASRSPGTRVHEQFF
TRBJ1-2,few,TRBV28,CASSSRIFYGYTF
TRBJ1-2,NA,TRBV5-1,CASSPTREDYGYTF
TRBJ2-1,NA,TRBV28,CASSHAGARNEQFF
TRBJ2-1,NA,TRBV30,CAWSVLGGQGGYNEQFF
TRBJ2-3,NA,TRBV11-2,CASSFQPSTDTQYF
TRBJ2-2,few,TRBV20-1,CSARWDRGSAGELFF
TRBJ2-7,NA,TRBV18,CASSLQGAHGEQYF
TRBJ1-1,NA,TRBV21-1,CASSKGRDRRRRTEAFF
TRBJ2-7,NA,TRBV19,CVSSTHAGNPYEQYF
TRBJ2-1,few,TRBV5-4,CASSLTGGEQFF
TRBJ2-3,few,TRBV20-1,CSARSTDTQYF
TRBJ2-1,few,TRBV10-2,CASRSYVDEQFF
TRBJ2-1,few,TRBV21-1,CASSTRGLRSSYNEQFF
TRBJ2-1,NA,TRBV20-1,CSGRDRVWNEQFF
TRBJ2-7,few,TRBV12-3/TRBV12-4,CASSYAGSYEQYF
TRBJ1-2,NA,TRBV29-1,CSANRGLHGDTF
TRBJ2-7,few,TRBV20-1,CSALGLTRGEQYF
TRBJ1-1,NA,TRBV29-1,CSVGATQNTEAFF
TRBJ1-5,NA,TRBV18,CASSPEVLSNQPQHF
TRBJ2-5,NA,TRBV5-1,CASSLFPGETQYF
TRBJ1-2,NA,TRBV10-2,CASRDGIYGYTF
TRBJ2-2,NA,TRBV5-8,CASSFPFDRGTNTGELFF
TRBJ1-6,NA,TRBV20-1,CSARASGLTNSPLHF
TRBJ2-3,NA,TRBV12-3/TRBV12-4,CASSSKGDPVDTQYF
TRBJ1-1,NA,TRBV20-1,CSAFTGLRTEAFF
TRBJ2-2,few,TRBV20-1,CSARDHLAGLTGELFF
TRBJ1-2,few,TRBV5-4,CASSLYLPGNYGYTF
TRBJ2-7,few,TRBV28,CASSRGGITSYEQYF
TRBJ2-3,NA,TRBV24-1,CATSDSRTVSDTQYF
TRBJ2-3,NA,TRBV6-6,CASSYSRPGVADTQYF
TRBJ1-4,few,TRBV27,CASSRDRRANEKLFF
TRBJ1-3,NA,TRBV28,CASSLVVAGNTIYF